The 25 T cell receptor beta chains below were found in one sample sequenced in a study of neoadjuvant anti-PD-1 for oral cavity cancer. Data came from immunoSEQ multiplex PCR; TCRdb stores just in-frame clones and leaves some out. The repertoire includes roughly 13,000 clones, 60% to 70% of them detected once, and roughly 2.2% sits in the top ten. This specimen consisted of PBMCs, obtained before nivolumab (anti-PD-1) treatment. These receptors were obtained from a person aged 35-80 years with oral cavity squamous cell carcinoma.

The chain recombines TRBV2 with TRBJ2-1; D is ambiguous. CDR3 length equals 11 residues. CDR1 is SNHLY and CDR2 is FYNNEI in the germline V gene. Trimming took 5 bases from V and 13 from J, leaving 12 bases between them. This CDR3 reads CASSWTQGQFF. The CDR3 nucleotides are TGTGCCAGCAGTTGGACCCAAGGACAGTTCTTC.

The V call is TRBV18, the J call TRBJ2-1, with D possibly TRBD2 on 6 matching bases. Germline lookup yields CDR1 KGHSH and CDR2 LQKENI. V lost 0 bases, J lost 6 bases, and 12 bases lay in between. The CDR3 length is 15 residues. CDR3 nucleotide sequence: TGTGCCAGCTCACCACCGAGCGGGTCTTTCAATGAGCAGTTCTTC. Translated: CASSPPSGSFNEQFF.

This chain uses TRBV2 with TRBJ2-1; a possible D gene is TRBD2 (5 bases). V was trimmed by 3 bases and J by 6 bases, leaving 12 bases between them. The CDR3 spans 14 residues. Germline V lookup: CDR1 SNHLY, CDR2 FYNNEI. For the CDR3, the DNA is TGTGCCAGCAGTGAGGACCGGCGGGTCAATGAGCAGTTCTTC. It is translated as CASSEDRRVNEQFF. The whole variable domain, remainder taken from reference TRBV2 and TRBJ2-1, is EPEVTQTPSHQVTQMGQEVILRCVPISNHLYFYWYRQILGQKVEFLVSFYNNEISEKSEIFDDQFSVERPDGSNFTLKIRSTKLEDSAMYFCASSEDRRVNEQFFGPGTRLTVL.

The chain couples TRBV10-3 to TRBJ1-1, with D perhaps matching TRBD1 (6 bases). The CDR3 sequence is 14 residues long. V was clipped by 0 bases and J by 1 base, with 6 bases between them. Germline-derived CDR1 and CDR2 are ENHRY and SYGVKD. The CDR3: CAISESTGNTEAFF. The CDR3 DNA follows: TGTGCCATCAGTGAGTCGACAGGGAACACTGAAGCTTTCTTT.

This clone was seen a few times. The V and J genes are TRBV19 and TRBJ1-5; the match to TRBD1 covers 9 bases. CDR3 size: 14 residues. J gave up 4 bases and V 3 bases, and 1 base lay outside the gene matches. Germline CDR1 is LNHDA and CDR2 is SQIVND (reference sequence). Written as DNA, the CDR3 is TGTGCCAGTAGTATCGACAGGGGGAATCAGCCCCAGCATTTT. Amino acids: CASSIDRGNQPQHF.

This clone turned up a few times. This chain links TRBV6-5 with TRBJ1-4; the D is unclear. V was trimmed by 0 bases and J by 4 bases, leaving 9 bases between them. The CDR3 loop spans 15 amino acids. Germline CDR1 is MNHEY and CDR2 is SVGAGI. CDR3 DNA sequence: TGTGCCAGCAGTTACTCGCGTCTCAATAATGAAAAACTGTTTTTT. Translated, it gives CASSYSRLNNEKLFF.

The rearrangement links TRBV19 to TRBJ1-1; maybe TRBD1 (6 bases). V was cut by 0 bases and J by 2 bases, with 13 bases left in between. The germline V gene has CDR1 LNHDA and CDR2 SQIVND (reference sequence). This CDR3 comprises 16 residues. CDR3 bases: TGTGCCAGTAGTATAGATGGGAAAGGGGGAAACACTGAAGCTTTCTTT. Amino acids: CASSIDGKGGNTEAFF.

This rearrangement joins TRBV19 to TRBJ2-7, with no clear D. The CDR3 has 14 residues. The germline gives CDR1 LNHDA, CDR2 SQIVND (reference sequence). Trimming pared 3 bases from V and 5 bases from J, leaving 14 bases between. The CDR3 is CASSMGGVVDEQYF. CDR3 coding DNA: TGTGCCAGTAGTATGGGTGGGGTAGTGGACGAGCAGTACTTC.

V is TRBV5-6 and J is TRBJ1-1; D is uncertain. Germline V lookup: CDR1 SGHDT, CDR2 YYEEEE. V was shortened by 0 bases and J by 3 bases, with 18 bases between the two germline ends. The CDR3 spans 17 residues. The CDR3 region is CASSLERSGGKYTEAFF. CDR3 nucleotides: TGTGCCAGCAGCTTGGAGAGGTCCGGAGGGAAGTACACTGAAGCTTTCTTT.

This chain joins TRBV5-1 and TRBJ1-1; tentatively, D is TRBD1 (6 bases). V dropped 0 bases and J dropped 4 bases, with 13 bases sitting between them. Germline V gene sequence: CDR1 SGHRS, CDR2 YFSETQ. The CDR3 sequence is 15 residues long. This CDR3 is CASSLGTAQGTEAFF. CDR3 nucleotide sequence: TGCGCCAGCAGCTTGGGGACAGCCCAGGGCACTGAAGCTTTCTTT.

The CDR3 protein is CASSPPGPYTDTQYF. CDR3 in DNA: TGTGCCAGCAGCCCGCCGGGGCCATACACAGATACGCAGTATTTT. This chain uses TRBV11-2 with TRBJ2-3; either TRBD1 or TRBD2 may supply D (5 bases each). This CDR3 contains 15 residues. Germline V lookup: CDR1 SGHAT, CDR2 FQNNGV. Trimming took 5 bases from V and 2 from J, leaving 14 bases between them.

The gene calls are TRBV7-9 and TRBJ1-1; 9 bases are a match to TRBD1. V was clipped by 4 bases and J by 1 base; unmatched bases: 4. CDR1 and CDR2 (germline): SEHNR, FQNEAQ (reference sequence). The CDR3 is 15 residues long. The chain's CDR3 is CASSSNRGPNTEAFF. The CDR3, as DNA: TGTGCCAGCAGCTCCAACAGGGGGCCGAACACTGAAGCTTTCTTT.

CDR3: CASSFILGGADEQFF. CDR3 nucleotide sequence: TGTGCCAGCAGCTTCATCTTGGGGGGGGCGGATGAGCAGTTCTTC. The chain joins TRBV7-2 to TRBJ2-1; possibly TRBD2 for D (7 bases). This CDR3 has 15 residues. Trimming removed 3 bases from V and 8 bases from J, with 17 bases in between. Per germline, CDR1 SGHTA and CDR2 FQGNSA. The full variable domain, with the rest looked up from reference TRBV7-2 and TRBJ2-1, is GAGVSQSPSNKVTEKGKDVELRCDPISGHTALYWYRQSLGQGLEFLIYFQGNSAPDKSGLPSDRFSAERTGGSVSTLTIQRTQQEDSAVYLCASSFILGGADEQFFGPGTRLTVL.

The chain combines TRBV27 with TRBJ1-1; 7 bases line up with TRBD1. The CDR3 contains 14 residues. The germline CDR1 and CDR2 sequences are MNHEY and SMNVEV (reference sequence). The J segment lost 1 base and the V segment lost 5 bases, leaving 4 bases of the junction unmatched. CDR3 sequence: CASSPDRRNTEAFF. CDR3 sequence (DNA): TGTGCCAGCAGTCCGGACAGGCGGAACACTGAAGCTTTCTTT.

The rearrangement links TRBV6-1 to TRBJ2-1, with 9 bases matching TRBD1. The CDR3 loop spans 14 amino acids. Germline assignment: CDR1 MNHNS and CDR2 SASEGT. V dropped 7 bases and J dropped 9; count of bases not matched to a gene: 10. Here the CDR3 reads CASTRTGAVGEQFF. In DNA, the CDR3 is TGTGCCAGCACCAGGACAGGGGCGGTGGGTGAGCAGTTCTTC.

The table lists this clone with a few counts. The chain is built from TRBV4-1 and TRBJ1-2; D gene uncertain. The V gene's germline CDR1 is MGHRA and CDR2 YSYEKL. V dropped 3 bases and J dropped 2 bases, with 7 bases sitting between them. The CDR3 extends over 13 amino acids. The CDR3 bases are TGCGCCAGCAGCCACCGAGGGAACTATGGCTACACCTTC. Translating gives CASSHRGNYGYTF.

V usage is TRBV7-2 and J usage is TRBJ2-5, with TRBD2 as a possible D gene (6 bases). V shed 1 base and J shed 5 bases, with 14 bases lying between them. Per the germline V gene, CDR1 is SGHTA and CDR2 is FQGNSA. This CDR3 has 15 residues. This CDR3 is CASSLVLAARETQYF. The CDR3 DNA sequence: TGTGCCAGCAGCTTAGTATTAGCGGCTCGGGAGACCCAGTACTTC. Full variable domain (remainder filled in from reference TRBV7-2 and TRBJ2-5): GAGVSQSPSNKVTEKGKDVELRCDPISGHTALYWYRQSLGQGLEFLIYFQGNSAPDKSGLPSDRFSAERTGGSVSTLTIQRTQQEDSAVYLCASSLVLAARETQYFGPGTRLLVL.

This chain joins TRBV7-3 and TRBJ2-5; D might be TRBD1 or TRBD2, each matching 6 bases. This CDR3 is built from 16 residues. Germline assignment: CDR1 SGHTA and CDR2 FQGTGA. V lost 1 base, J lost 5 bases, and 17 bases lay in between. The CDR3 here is CASSLRPGAAFETQYF. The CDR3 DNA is TGTGCCAGCAGCTTAAGGCCGGGGGCAGCGTTCGAGACCCAGTACTTC.

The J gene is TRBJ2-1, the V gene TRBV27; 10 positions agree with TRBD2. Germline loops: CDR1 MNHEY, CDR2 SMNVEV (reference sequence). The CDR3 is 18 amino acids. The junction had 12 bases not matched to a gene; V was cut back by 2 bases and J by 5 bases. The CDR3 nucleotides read TGTGCCAGCAGTTTAATCTCTTCAGCGGGAGGGCCAAACAATGAGCAGTTCTTC. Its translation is CASSLISSAGGPNNEQFF.

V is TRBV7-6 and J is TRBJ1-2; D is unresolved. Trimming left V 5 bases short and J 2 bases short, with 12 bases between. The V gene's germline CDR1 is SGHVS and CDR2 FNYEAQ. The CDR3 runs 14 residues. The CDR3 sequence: CASSPERANYGYTF. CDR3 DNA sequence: TGTGCCAGCAGCCCGGAGAGGGCGAACTATGGCTACACCTTC. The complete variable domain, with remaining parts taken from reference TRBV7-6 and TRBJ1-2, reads GAGVSQSPRYKVTKRGQDVALRCDPISGHVSLYWYRQALGQGPEFLTYFNYEAQQDKSGLPNDRFSAERPEGSISTLTIQRTEQRDSAMYRCASSPERANYGYTFGSGTRLTVV.

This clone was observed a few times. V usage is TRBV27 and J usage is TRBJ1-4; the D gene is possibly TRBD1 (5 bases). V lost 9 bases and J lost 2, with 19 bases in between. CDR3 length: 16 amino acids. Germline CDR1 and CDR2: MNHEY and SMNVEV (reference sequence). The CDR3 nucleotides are TGTGCCAGTAAAAATAGGGGTAGACGGACTAATGAAAAACTGTTTTTT. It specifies CASKNRGRRTNEKLFF.

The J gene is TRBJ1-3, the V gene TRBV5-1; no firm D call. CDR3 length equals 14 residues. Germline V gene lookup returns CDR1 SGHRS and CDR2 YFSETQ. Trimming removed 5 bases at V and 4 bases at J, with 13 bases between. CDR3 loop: CASSFGRQGNTIYF. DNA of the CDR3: TGCGCCAGCAGTTTCGGACGTCAAGGAAACACCATATATTTT.

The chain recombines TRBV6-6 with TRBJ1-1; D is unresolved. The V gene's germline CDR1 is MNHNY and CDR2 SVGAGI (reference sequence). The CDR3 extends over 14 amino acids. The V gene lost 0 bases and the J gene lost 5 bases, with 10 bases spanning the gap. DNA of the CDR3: TGTGCCAGCAGTTACTCGGGCAAGGGAACTGAAGCTTTCTTT. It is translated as CASSYSGKGTEAFF.

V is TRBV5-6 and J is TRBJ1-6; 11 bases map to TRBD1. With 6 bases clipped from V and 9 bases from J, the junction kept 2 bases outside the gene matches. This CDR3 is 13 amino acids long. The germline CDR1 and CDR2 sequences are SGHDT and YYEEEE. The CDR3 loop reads CASNGQGASPLHF. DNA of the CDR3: TGTGCCAGCAACGGACAGGGGGCTTCACCCCTCCACTTT.

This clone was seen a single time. CDR3 in amino acids: CASSLALGGVREQYF. The CDR3 nucleotides are TGTGCCAGCAGCTTAGCGTTAGGGGGGGTGCGGGAGCAGTACTTC. This chain links TRBV7-2 with TRBJ2-7; TRBD2 might be the D (7 bases). The CDR3 covers 15 residues. Looked up from germline, CDR1 is SGHTA and CDR2 is FQGNSA. V was cut by 0 bases and J by 7 bases, with 16 bases left in between.